This TCR beta chain originates from a study of blood T cell repertoires in COVID-19. Study in general: COVID-19 samples collected from the United States, Italy and Spain covered acute and convalescent phases. T cells, B-cell-depleted T cells, or PBMCs supplied cDNA or gDNA.

Germline V gene lookup returns CDR1 SGHTA and CDR2 FQGNSA. The CDR3 runs to 16 residues. V gave up 4 bases and J gave up 2 bases; unmatched junction bases: 6. Study processing details: It was from reference gene primer amplification that nucleated cell counts were estimated. Profiling relied on immunoSEQ multiplex PCR, and the TCRdb table lists in-frame clones only, not all of them. For V, J and clone size, that table is used; D and trimming come from the DNA. This sample has roughly 250,000 clones, with 84% found just once. This TCR was sampled from a woman aged 40 to 55 who had recovered from COVID-19. This chain joins TRBV7-2 and TRBJ2-2; 8 bases align to TRBD1. The sequenced sample was peripheral blood. CDR3 in DNA: TGTGCCAGCAGCTCGAGGACAGGGACTAACACCGGGGAGCTGTTTTTT. Translated, it gives CASSSRTGTNTGELFF. The full variable domain, in which reference TRBV7-2 and TRBJ2-2 provide the parts outside the CDR3, is GAGVSQSPSNKVTEKGKDVELRCDPISGHTALYWYRQSLGQGLEFLIYFQGNSAPDKSGLPSDRFSAERTGGSVSTLTIQRTQQEDSAVYLCASSSRTGTNTGELFFGEGSRLTVL.